This TCR beta chain was observed in a study of T cell repertoires in cytomegalovirus infection. MiXCR, applied by TCRdb to the reads, yields one record per CDR3 protein. The repertoire consists of around 530,000 distinct CDR3 sequences, with 26% occurring once and the leading ten covering about 13%. This clonotype was seen ten or more times. The specimen was PBMCs. The sequence came from a human donor in good health (CMV status not recorded). Some clones in this sample may be carry-over from other donors' samples.

DNA for the CDR3: TGTGCCAGCAGCTTAGCCGCAACAGGGGGCTACGAGCAGTACTTC. Translated: CASSLAATGGYEQYF. The chain links TRBV7-2 to TRBJ2-7, with TRBD1 identical over 8 bases. CDR1 SGHTA and CDR2 FQGNSA come from the germline V gene. The V and J ends lost 0 bases and 3 bases, in that order; junction bases with no gene match: 4. The CDR3 extends over 15 amino acids. The full variable domain, in which reference TRBV7-2 and TRBJ2-7 provide the parts outside the CDR3, is GAGVSQSPSNKVTEKGKDVELRCDPISGHTALYWYRQSLGQGLEFLIYFQGNSAPDKSGLPSDRFSAERTGGSVSTLTIQRTQQEDSAVYLCASSLAATGGYEQYFGPGTRLTVT.